A single sample is the source of the 28 T cell receptor beta chains below, sequenced in a study of blood T cell repertoires in COVID-19. Here immunoSEQ multiplex PCR was the method, and the copy in TCRdb shows in-frame clones only, minus some. The sample includes over 200,000 clones, 80% to 90% seen only once; the top ten take 5.7%. Sequencing was done on a sample of peripheral blood. The receptors here all came from a man older than 75 with acute or convalescent COVID-19.

The chain carries TRBV5-1 and TRBJ2-1; 13 positions agree with TRBD2. The germline CDR1 and CDR2 sequences are SGHRS and YFSETQ. This CDR3 is 15 amino acids long. The V gene end was trimmed by 4 bases and the J gene end by 7 bases; junction bases not matched to a gene: 5. CDR3 coding DNA: TGCGCCAGCAGCCACGGACTAGCGGGAGATAATGAGCAGTTCTTC. This sequence encodes CASSHGLAGDNEQFF.

The chain combines TRBV19 with TRBJ2-1; the match to TRBD2 covers 11 bases. The CDR3 spans 14 residues. V was pared by 5 bases and J by 6 bases, with 3 bases of the junction left unmatched. CDR1 and CDR2 (germline): LNHDA, SQIVND (reference sequence). The CDR3 region is CASSAGTSGNEQFF. The CDR3 DNA reads TGTGCCAGTAGTGCCGGGACTAGCGGCAATGAGCAGTTCTTC.

The gene calls are TRBV29-1 and TRBJ2-2, with TRBD1 matching over 8 bases. Germline V gene lookup returns CDR1 SQVTM and CDR2 ANQGSEA. This CDR3 spans 14 amino acids. V was pared by 7 bases and J by 0 bases, with 4 bases of the junction left unmatched. Written as DNA, the CDR3 is TGCAGCGCCGGGACAGGCGCGAACACCGGGGAGCTGTTTTTT. It codes for CSAGTGANTGELFF.

The genes are TRBV18 and TRBJ2-1; maybe TRBD1 (6 bases). This CDR3 is built from 17 residues. Trimming took off 2 bases at V and 2 bases at J, with 16 bases between the two ends. The germline gives CDR1 KGHSH, CDR2 LQKENI. CDR3 residues: CASSPRKQGITYNEQFF. The CDR3 nucleotides are TGTGCCAGCTCACCAAGGAAACAGGGAATAACCTACAATGAGCAGTTCTTC.

This clone was recorded only once. The V gene is TRBV19, the J gene TRBJ2-3; 14 bases line up with TRBD2. From germline, CDR1 is LNHDA and CDR2 SQIVND (reference sequence). The V segment lost 5 bases and the J segment 3 bases; nucleotides outside the gene matches: 4. The CDR3 loop spans 16 amino acids. CDR3 sequence: CASSSRTSGRTDTQYF. CDR3 coding DNA: TGTGCCAGTAGTTCCCGGACTAGCGGGAGGACAGATACGCAGTATTTT.

With respect to this clone: The sample contains more than one DNA sequence encoding this CDR3. The rearrangement links TRBV19 to TRBJ1-2; tentative D call: TRBD1 (6 bases). The V end lost 3 bases, the J end lost 4 bases, and 9 bases lay between the germline ends. Germline CDR1 and CDR2: LNHDA and SQIVND (reference sequence). The CDR3 sequence is 13 residues long. CDR3 protein: CASSIGGAYGYTF. In nucleotides, the CDR3 is TGTGCCAGTAGTATTGGGGGGGCCTATGGCTACACCTTC.

Regarding this clone: The same CDR3 can be traced to other DNA sequences in this sample. The gene calls are TRBV30 and TRBJ1-2, with D maybe TRBD1 (5 bases). Trimming took 0 bases from V and 5 from J, leaving 7 bases between them. This CDR3 comprises 12 residues. CDR1 and CDR2 (germline): GTSNPN, SVGIG (reference sequence). In DNA, the CDR3 is TGTGCCTGGAGTGTAGGGGAATATGGCTACACCTTC. This translates into CAWSVGEYGYTF.

The gene calls are TRBV6-2 or TRBV6-3 and TRBJ2-1; the match to TRBD2 covers 8 bases. CDR3 length: 15 amino acids. J gave up 2 bases and V 4 bases, and 4 bases lay outside the gene matches. CDR1 is MNHEY and CDR2 is SVGEGT in the germline V gene. CDR3 sequence (DNA): TGTGCCAGCAGTTTAATGCGGGGGGCCTACAATGAGCAGTTCTTC. Protein product: CASSLMRGAYNEQFF.

The V and J genes are TRBV5-6 and TRBJ2-7; TRBD2 might be the D (5 bases). The CDR3 consists of 14 residues. Germline CDR1 reads SGHDT; CDR2 reads YYEEEE. Trimming took 2 bases from V and 0 from J, leaving 9 bases between them. CDR3 DNA: TGTGCCAGCAGCTTACTTCGGGGCTCCTACGAGCAGTACTTC. Translation gives CASSLLRGSYEQYF.

This chain uses TRBV12-3 or TRBV12-4 with TRBJ1-1, with D hard to call. CDR3 length: 11 amino acids. Trimming took 3 bases from V and 4 from J, leaving 3 bases between them. CDR3 loop: CASSLATEAFF. The DNA for the CDR3 is TGTGCCAGCAGTTTGGCCACTGAAGCTTTCTTT.

This sequence joins TRBV5-4 and TRBJ2-7; 9 bases match TRBD2. Germline CDR1 is SGHNT and CDR2 is YYREEE (reference sequence). J was trimmed by 4 bases and V by 5 bases; bases with no gene match: 10. The CDR3 is made up of 15 amino acids. CDR3 amino acids: CASRLGREGPYEQYF. The CDR3 DNA sequence: TGTGCCAGCAGGTTAGGGCGGGAGGGCCCGTACGAGCAGTACTTC.

The chain recombines TRBV7-9 with TRBJ2-7; weak D call: TRBD1 (5 bases). There are 13 residues in the CDR3. Trimming took 2 bases from V and 5 from J, leaving 10 bases between them. Per the germline V gene, CDR1 is SEHNR and CDR2 is FQNEAQ (reference sequence). The CDR3 DNA reads TGTGCCAGCAGCTTACGAAGGGGTCACGAGCAGTACTTC. Protein: CASSLRRGHEQYF.

The chain has TRBV30 and TRBJ2-7; 11 bases match TRBD1. Germline CDR1 is GTSNPN and CDR2 is SVGIG (reference sequence). Trimming at V came to 5 bases and at J to 5 bases, leaving 17 bases not matched to a gene. This CDR3 is built from 17 residues. The CDR3 loop is CAWSSGQGASAFHEQYF. The CDR3 DNA reads as TGTGCCTGGTCGTCCGGACAGGGGGCTTCCGCTTTCCACGAGCAGTACTTC.

This chain joins TRBV2 and TRBJ2-1, with 10 bases aligning to TRBD1. In germline, CDR1 is SNHLY, CDR2 FYNNEI. V gave up 5 bases and J gave up 2 bases; unmatched junction bases: 9. This CDR3 spans 17 amino acids. As DNA, the CDR3 is TGTGCCAGCAGTCTATCTCCGGGACAGGGGACCTACAATGAGCAGTTCTTC. Residues: CASSLSPGQGTYNEQFF.

The V and J genes are TRBV2 and TRBJ1-2; D perhaps matches TRBD1 (6 bases). Per the germline V gene, CDR1 is SNHLY and CDR2 is FYNNEI. V lost 6 bases and J 3 bases, leaving 14 bases between the germline ends. This CDR3 comprises 14 residues. This CDR3 reads CASSQDGGHYGYTF. DNA for the CDR3: TGTGCCAGCAGCCAGGACGGGGGGCACTATGGCTACACCTTC.

This clone was seen just once. The chain combines TRBV5-1 with TRBJ2-6, with D uncertain. Germline CDR1 and CDR2: SGHRS and YFSETQ. CDR3 length: 15 amino acids. V was pared by 0 bases and J by 0 bases, with 4 bases between. The CDR3 DNA follows: TGCGCCAGCAGCTTGGGTAGCTCTGGGGCCAACGTCCTGACTTTC. Its protein is CASSLGSSGANVLTF.

This rearrangement joins TRBV19 to TRBJ2-1, with TRBD1 matching over 10 bases. Germline V gene sequence: CDR1 LNHDA, CDR2 SQIVND (reference sequence). CDR3 length equals 16 residues. Losses at the gene ends were 7 bases for V and 8 bases for J; bases not matched to a gene: 14. This CDR3 reads CASNPTGTGDLDEQFF. The CDR3 coding sequence is TGTGCCAGTAATCCCACCGGGACAGGGGATTTGGATGAGCAGTTCTTC.

The rearrangement joins TRBV6-5 to TRBJ2-4, with a tentative D call TRBD2 (5 bases). This CDR3 contains 12 residues. V lost 6 bases, J lost 6 bases, and 9 bases lay in between. The V gene's germline CDR1 is MNHEY and CDR2 SVGAGI. The CDR3 sequence: CASSMDLNIQYF. CDR3 sequence (DNA): TGTGCCAGCAGCATGGACTTAAACATTCAGTACTTC.

The rearrangement joins TRBV3-1 (or the pseudogene TRBV3-2) to TRBJ1-3, with a weak D call TRBD1 (5 bases). CDR1 is LGHDT and CDR2 is YNNKEL in the germline V gene (reference sequence). The CDR3 runs to 16 residues. V was shortened by 2 bases and J by 4 bases, with 15 bases between the two germline ends. Here the CDR3 reads CASSQRGRGTGNTIYF. The CDR3 nucleotides read TGTGCCAGCAGCCAAAGAGGTCGGGGGACCGGAAACACCATATATTTT.

The chain has TRBV12-3 or TRBV12-4 and TRBJ1-1; a weak D match, TRBD1 (6 bases). V lost 6 bases and J lost 5, with 13 bases in between. The CDR3 runs 13 residues. CDR3 DNA: TGTGCCAGCAGCCTTACCGGACAGACTGAAGCTTTCTTT. It codes for CASSLTGQTEAFF.

CDR3 protein: CASSSTGVGYTF. In nucleotides, the CDR3 is TGTGCCAGCAGCTCGACAGGGGTTGGCTACACCTTC. The rearrangement uses TRBV5-4 and TRBJ1-2; TRBD1 agrees at 8 bases. Germline V gene sequence: CDR1 SGHNT, CDR2 YYREEE (reference sequence). The CDR3 covers 12 residues. The V and J ends lost 3 bases and 7 bases, in that order; junction bases with no gene match: 2.

The chain is built from TRBV12-3 or TRBV12-4 and TRBJ2-2; the match to TRBD2 covers 12 bases. V shed 10 bases, J shed 6 bases, and the junction held 3 bases outside the gene matches. The CDR3 length is 13 residues. The CDR3 here is CATLAGGAGELFF. CDR3 bases: TGTGCCACCCTAGCGGGAGGGGCCGGGGAGCTGTTTTTT.

This chain uses TRBV6-5 with TRBJ2-7; perhaps TRBD2 as D (5 bases). Germline V gene data show CDR1 as MNHEY and CDR2 as SVGAGI. There are 15 residues in the CDR3. V lost 5 bases to trimming and J lost 6 bases, with 20 bases between them. CDR3 region: CASSPTLVSYSEQYF. The CDR3 DNA sequence: TGTGCCAGCAGTCCCACACTAGTGAGCTATTCCGAGCAGTACTTC.

As to this clone: Different DNA sequences within this sample yield the same CDR3. The genes are TRBV6-1 and TRBJ1-5; 7 nucleotides line up with TRBD1. Trimming at V came to 0 bases and at J to 4 bases, leaving 3 bases not matched to a gene. CDR3 length: 15 amino acids. The V gene's germline CDR1 is MNHNS and CDR2 SASEGT. CDR3 amino acids: CASSEAGTVNQPQHF. In nucleotides, the CDR3 is TGTGCCAGCAGTGAAGCGGGGACAGTAAATCAGCCCCAGCATTTT.

This sequence joins TRBV4-1 and TRBJ2-4; 7 bases map to TRBD1. Per germline, CDR1 MGHRA and CDR2 YSYEKL. The CDR3 consists of 15 residues. V lost 3 bases to trimming and J lost 6 bases; unmatched junction nucleotides: 8. The CDR3 nucleotides read TGCGCCAGCAGCCATAACAGGGGTGATGGAAACATTCAGTACTTC. It is translated as CASSHNRGDGNIQYF.

The V call is TRBV27, the J call TRBJ1-2; D is unclear. The CDR3 totals 12 residues. V gave up 8 bases and J gave up 3 bases, with 10 bases separating them. Germline CDR1 is MNHEY and CDR2 is SMNVEV (reference sequence). CDR3 residues: CASLGEYYGYTF. The DNA for the CDR3 is TGTGCCAGCCTCGGTGAGTACTATGGCTACACCTTC.

The gene calls are TRBV19 and TRBJ1-5, with TRBD1 matching over 7 bases. The junction had 0 bases not matched to a gene; V was cut back by 6 bases and J by 4 bases. The CDR3 has 12 amino acids. Germline CDR1 and CDR2: LNHDA and SQIVND (reference sequence). The CDR3 nucleotides read TGTGCCAGTAGACAGGGGAATCAGCCCCAGCATTTT. It codes for CASRQGNQPQHF.

This sequence joins TRBV3-1 (or the pseudogene TRBV3-2) and TRBJ2-5; D is uncertain. V was clipped by 0 bases and J by 1 base, with 9 bases between them. From germline, CDR1 is LGHDT and CDR2 YNNKEL (reference sequence). The CDR3 runs to 15 residues. The CDR3 nucleotides read TGTGCCAGCAGCCAAGAGTATTTCTTCCAAGAGACCCAGTACTTC. Protein sequence: CASSQEYFFQETQYF.